What follows are 28 T cell receptor beta chains derived from one specimen sequenced in a study of identical twins. TCRdb reprocessed the 5' RACE reads with MiXCR, giving one entry per CDR3 protein. The sample consists of around 550,000 distinct CDR3 sequences, approximately 16% of them appearing once. This same sample was also part of a study on yellow fever vaccine responses in identical twins.

The specimen was CD4+ T cells sorted from blood. These receptors all stem from a woman younger than 35 in good health.

A few counts support this clonotype. This chain links TRBV3-1 with TRBJ2-2, with unresolved D. Looked up from germline, CDR1 is LGHDT and CDR2 is YNNKEL (reference sequence). This CDR3 is built from 19 residues. V gave up 0 bases and J gave up 5 bases, with 22 bases separating them. The CDR3, as DNA: TGTGCCAGCAGCCAAGATAGGATTTCCGGTTTCGTGGGGACCGGGGAGCTGTTTTTT. It yields the protein CASSQDRISGFVGTGELFF.

This clonotype came up a few times. This sequence joins TRBV15 and TRBJ2-1; D gene ambiguous. The CDR3 has 17 amino acids. Germline CDR1 and CDR2: LNHNV and YYDKDF (reference sequence). Trimming pared 3 bases from V and 0 bases from J, leaving 15 bases between. The CDR3 DNA sequence: TGTGCCACCAGCAGGGAATACGGCCCAAACTCCTACAATGAGCAGTTCTTC. The encoded protein is CATSREYGPNSYNEQFF.

This chain connects TRBV5-1 to TRBJ2-1, with no clear D. Per germline, CDR1 SGHRS and CDR2 YFSETQ. Deletions cut 0 bases from V and 7 bases from J, with 14 bases between. The length of the CDR3 is 15 residues. CDR3 DNA: TGCGCCAGCAGCTTGGCCCTGACACATTATAATGAGCAGTTCTTC. Residues: CASSLALTHYNEQFF.

This clonotype was seen ten or more times. The chain is built from TRBV12-3 or TRBV12-4 and TRBJ1-5, with D perhaps TRBD1 (6 bases). The CDR3 is made up of 13 amino acids. Trimming removed 5 bases from V and 2 bases from J, with 7 bases in between. CDR3 DNA: TGTGCCAGCAGTGCAGGGGGCAATCAGCCCCAGCATTTT. Translating it yields CASSAGGNQPQHF.

For the CDR3, the DNA is TGTGCCAGCAGCTTGGGTGGGACTAGGGCCAATGAGCAGTTCTTC. Translation: CASSLGGTRANEQFF. The gene calls are TRBV7-9 and TRBJ2-1; 8 bases align to TRBD2. Germline CDR1 is SEHNR and CDR2 is FQNEAQ (reference sequence). This CDR3 region has 15 residues. Trimming took 3 bases from V and 6 from J; bases not matched to a gene: 7.

The rearrangement links TRBV25-1 to TRBJ2-2; 11 bases align to TRBD2. Germline CDR1 is MGHDK and CDR2 is SYGVNS. Germline trimming cut 4 bases from V and 3 bases from J; bases unmatched to any gene: 4. This CDR3 contains 16 residues. The DNA for the CDR3 is TGTGCCAGCAGTGGATTTAGCGGGAGGGACACCGGGGAGCTGTTTTTT. This encodes CASSGFSGRDTGELFF.

This sequence joins TRBV19 and TRBJ2-7, with D unclear. The length of the CDR3 is 16 residues. V gave up 1 base and J gave up 4 bases, with 17 bases separating them. Germline CDR1 reads LNHDA; CDR2 reads SQIVND (reference sequence). CDR3 nucleotide sequence: TGTGCCAGTAGTATAGCCCGAGCCCCAAACTCGTACGAGCAGTACTTC. It encodes CASSIARAPNSYEQYF.

The genes are TRBV12-3 or TRBV12-4 and TRBJ1-2, with a tentative D call TRBD1 (6 bases). CDR3 length: 15 residues. V dropped 6 bases and J dropped 5 bases, with 19 bases sitting between them. The CDR3 loop is CASRSAAGALYGYTF. The DNA of the CDR3 is TGTGCCAGCAGGTCTGCGGCGGGGGCGCTGTATGGCTACACCTTC.

This clonotype was counted a few times. As DNA, the CDR3 is TGTGCCAGCAGTGTTGCAGGGGGCCGTCTGTCACCCCTCCACTTT. Translating gives CASSVAGGRLSPLHF. The chain is built from TRBV5-5 and TRBJ1-6, with TRBD1 identical over 8 bases. This CDR3 has 15 residues. Germline values: CDR1 SGHKS, CDR2 YYEKEE (reference sequence). With 5 bases clipped from V and 10 bases from J, the junction kept 11 bases outside the gene matches.

A few counts support this clonotype. The rearrangement uses TRBV2 and TRBJ2-3; no clear D. Looked up from germline, CDR1 is SNHLY and CDR2 is FYNNEI. V was pared by 1 base and J by 2 bases, with 7 bases between. The CDR3 has 14 amino acids. CDR3 in amino acids: CASSEELNTDTQYF. The CDR3 DNA reads TGTGCCAGCAGTGAAGAGCTAAACACAGATACGCAGTATTTT.

A few counts support this clonotype. The V gene is TRBV2, the J gene TRBJ2-1; 7 nucleotides match TRBD1. There are 15 residues in the CDR3. With 7 bases clipped from V and 2 bases from J, the junction kept 8 bases outside the gene matches. Germline V gene data show CDR1 as SNHLY and CDR2 as FYNNEI. CDR3 loop: CASMMGTVAYNEQFF. Written as DNA, the CDR3 is TGTGCCAGCATGATGGGGACAGTAGCCTACAATGAGCAGTTCTTC.

This clonotype has a count of ten or more. The chain couples TRBV7-3 to TRBJ1-1; D is perhaps TRBD1 (5 bases). CDR3 length equals 15 residues. With 1 base removed from V and 1 base from J, the gap between germline ends came to 10 bases. The V gene's germline CDR1 is SGHTA and CDR2 FQGTGA. The CDR3 DNA follows: TGTGCCAGCAGCTTAAGGGCTGGGGGGAACACTGAAGCTTTCTTT. As protein: CASSLRAGGNTEAFF.

The rearrangement links TRBV6-5 to TRBJ2-7; D unclear. Germline V CDR1 and CDR2: MNHEY, SVGAGI. The CDR3 sequence is 16 residues long. V gave up 0 bases and J gave up 0 bases, with 12 bases separating them. The CDR3 loop reads CASSYSALRSSYEQYF. In DNA, the CDR3 is TGTGCCAGCAGTTACTCTGCCCTACGGAGCTCCTACGAGCAGTACTTC.

The gene calls are TRBV7-8 and TRBJ1-1; a possible D gene is TRBD1 (6 bases). The CDR3 contains 13 residues. V lost 5 bases and J lost 8, with 15 bases in between. The germline CDR1 and CDR2 sequences are SGHVS and FQNEAQ. The CDR3 is CASSLRGRKEAFF. Written as DNA, the CDR3 is TGTGCCAGCAGCCTACGGGGGCGGAAGGAAGCTTTCTTT.

This clonotype has only a few counts. The V and J genes are TRBV5-1 and TRBJ1-5; TRBD1 might be the D (6 bases). Germline V gene sequence: CDR1 SGHRS, CDR2 YFSETQ. V lost 3 bases, J lost 7 bases, and 17 bases lay in between. This CDR3 is built from 15 residues. The CDR3 coding sequence is TGCGCCAGCAGCTACGGAGGGGGGGAGGACCAGCCCCAGCATTTT. Residues: CASSYGGGEDQPQHF.

This clonotype was counted ten times or more. The chain carries TRBV28 and TRBJ1-1; D ambiguous. Germline lookup yields CDR1 MDHEN and CDR2 SYDVKM. The CDR3 spans 12 residues. The V end lost 6 bases, the J end lost 5 bases, and 10 bases lay between the germline ends. The CDR3 loop is CASRTAGTEAFF. The CDR3 DNA sequence: TGTGCCAGCAGGACGGCGGGAACTGAAGCTTTCTTT.

The DNA of the CDR3 is TGTGCCAGCGGGACCGGGACAGGGTCAGATACGCAGTATTTT. The encoded protein is CASGTGTGSDTQYF. The chain is built from TRBV18 and TRBJ2-3, with TRBD1 matching over 9 bases. The CDR3 has 14 residues. Trimming cost V 8 bases and J 4 bases; bases outside gene matches: 7. Germline V gene sequence: CDR1 KGHSH, CDR2 LQKENI.

This clonotype was detected ten times or more. The gene calls are TRBV12-3 or TRBV12-4 and TRBJ2-3; 7 bases are shared with TRBD2. Trimming at V came to 1 base and at J to 2 bases, leaving 3 bases not matched to a gene. This CDR3 region has 15 residues. CDR3 in amino acids: CASSLVTSYTDTQYF. Written as DNA, the CDR3 is TGTGCCAGCAGTTTAGTGACTAGCTACACAGATACGCAGTATTTT.

The rearrangement joins TRBV3-1 to TRBJ1-1, with no clear D. Germline lookup yields CDR1 LGHDT and CDR2 YNNKEL (reference sequence). Trimming stripped 4 bases from V and 0 bases from J, with 12 bases between. This CDR3 has 15 residues. CDR3 loop: CASSRSTRLNTEAFF. For the CDR3, the DNA is TGTGCCAGCAGCCGCTCGACACGTTTGAACACTGAAGCTTTCTTT.

This clonotype showed up many times. V usage is TRBV20-1 and J usage is TRBJ2-1; TRBD2 is a possible D gene (5 bases). V was pared by 4 bases and J by 9 bases, with 19 bases between. The germline CDR1 and CDR2 sequences are DFQATT and SNEGSKA (reference sequence). CDR3 length: 14 amino acids. The CDR3 is CSATGRGGGGEQFF. CDR3 DNA sequence: TGCAGTGCTACTGGGCGTGGAGGCGGAGGTGAGCAGTTCTTC.

This clonotype showed up just a few times. V is TRBV5-6 and J is TRBJ2-5, with D possibly being TRBD1 (5 bases). V lost 4 bases, J lost 2 bases, and 12 bases lay in between. This CDR3 contains 14 residues. Germline CDR1 reads SGHDT; CDR2 reads YYEEEE. This chain's CDR3 is CASSEGQEQETQYF. In DNA form, the CDR3 reads TGTGCCAGCAGCGAAGGACAAGAACAAGAGACCCAGTACTTC.

The J gene is TRBJ2-7, the V gene TRBV15; 10 positions agree with TRBD1. J lost 4 bases, V lost 3 bases, and 6 bases had no gene match. The CDR3 sequence is 15 residues long. The V gene's germline CDR1 is LNHNV and CDR2 YYDKDF (reference sequence). The CDR3 here is CATSSGTGVQYEQYF. The CDR3 coding sequence is TGTGCCACCAGCAGCGGGACAGGGGTCCAGTACGAGCAGTACTTC.

This clonotype was observed at least ten times. This chain connects TRBV12-3 or TRBV12-4 to TRBJ1-5; no clear D gene. This CDR3 region has 16 residues. Trimming took 1 base from V and 7 from J, leaving 17 bases between them. CDR3 sequence: CASSLGSRLAGQPQHF. CDR3 DNA sequence: TGTGCCAGCAGTTTAGGGTCTAGACTTGCGGGACAGCCCCAGCATTTT.

In its sample, this clonotype was seen a few times. This sequence joins TRBV6-1 and TRBJ1-5; the match to TRBD1 covers 8 bases. Looked up from germline, CDR1 is MNHNS and CDR2 is SASEGT. The CDR3 is 17 residues long. J was trimmed by 2 bases and V by 6 bases; bases with no gene match: 12. CDR3 DNA: TGTGCCAGCAGCCGGGGAATGTTGACAGGGGGCAATCAGCCCCAGCATTTT. It codes for CASSRGMLTGGNQPQHF.

This clonotype was picked up a small number of times. The chain carries TRBV20-1 and TRBJ1-1; D may be TRBD1 (5 bases). Trimming took off 2 bases at V and 2 bases at J, with 12 bases between the two ends. CDR3 size: 14 residues. Germline V gene lookup returns CDR1 DFQATT and CDR2 SNEGSKA (reference sequence). The CDR3, as DNA: TGCAGTGCTAGATCGGGGACGGTCAACACTGAAGCTTTCTTT. Translation: CSARSGTVNTEAFF.

This clonotype was detected only a few times. The chain uses TRBV12-3 or TRBV12-4 and TRBJ1-2; D unclear. The V end was cut by 8 bases, the J end by 8 bases, with 15 bases between. The CDR3 totals 12 residues. CDR3 in DNA: TGTGCCAGCGGAATGGGCTGGAGGGGCTACACCTTC. Its protein product is CASGMGWRGYTF.

V usage is TRBV7-9 and J usage is TRBJ2-5; D not certain. The germline V gene has CDR1 SEHNR and CDR2 FQNEAQ (reference sequence). V lost 1 base and J lost 5, with 17 bases in between. The CDR3 contains 16 residues. The CDR3 DNA sequence: TGTGCCAGCAGCTTAGGTACGACTTCCTTTTCGGAGACCCAGTACTTC. Translating gives CASSLGTTSFSETQYF. The full variable domain, in which reference TRBV7-9 and TRBJ2-5 provide the parts outside the CDR3, is DTGVSQNPRHKITKRGQNVTFRCDPISEHNRLYWYRQTLGQGPEFLTYFQNEAQLEKSRLLSDRFSAERPKGSFSTLEIQRTEQGDSAMYLCASSLGTTSFSETQYFGPGTRLLVL.

The genes are TRBV7-2 and TRBJ2-3; 10 bases line up with TRBD2. The V gene's germline CDR1 is SGHTA and CDR2 FQGNSA. The CDR3 consists of 17 residues. V shed 3 bases and J 1 base; nucleotides not matched to a gene: 7. CDR3: CASSFQRGGFGTDTQYF. The CDR3 DNA follows: TGTGCCAGCAGCTTCCAGCGGGGGGGCTTTGGCACAGATACGCAGTATTTT.